This T cell receptor (beta chain) was identified during a study of OX40 agonist ivuxolimab in advanced cancers. Study-level results: Patients with a partial response at 0.1-3.0 mg/kg had among the lowest clonal expansion. No antigen was identified for the clonally expanded peripheral T cells.

Here immunoSEQ multiplex PCR was the method, and the copy in TCRdb shows in-frame clones only, minus some. Of around 72,000 clones listed, 75% to 85% are singletons. Autoimmune disease history or systemic immunosuppression excluded patients. Note on this clone: Its antigen is unknown.

V lost 4 bases and J lost 7, with 8 bases in between. CDR3 length equals 12 residues. The germline V gene encodes CDR1 MDHEN and CDR2 SYDVKM. The TCR sequence derives from an adult with an advanced solid tumor such as melanoma, head and neck, liver or kidney cancer. The material was CD4+ or CD8+ T cells sorted from blood, obtained in a trial of the OX40 agonist ivuxolimab. The chain recombines TRBV28 with TRBJ1-5, with D maybe TRBD1 (6 bases). CDR3: CASSSGAQPQHF. CDR3 bases: TGTGCCAGCAGTTCAGGGGCCCAGCCCCAGCATTTT.